One and the same sample provided the 2 T cell receptor beta chains below, sequenced in a study of T cell responses to AZD1222 COVID-19 vaccine. Sequencing was performed with immunoSEQ multiplex PCR; in TCRdb, only in-frame clones are kept and a portion is missing. The sample has 50,000 to 70,000 clones, less than 90% seen once. This specimen was peripheral blood, taken 28 days after the second AZD1222 dose. These receptors originate from an adult who received the AZD1222 COVID-19 vaccine.

The chain's CDR3 is CASSLDRGSTIEQFF. CDR3 nucleotides: TGTGCCAGCAGCTTAGACCGGGGCAGTACAATTGAGCAGTTCTTC. The V and J genes are TRBV11-2 and TRBJ2-1, with D perhaps being TRBD1 or TRBD2 (5 bases each). Germline-derived CDR1 and CDR2 are SGHAT and FQNNGV. The CDR3 has 15 amino acids. V gave up 0 bases and J gave up 9 bases, with 15 bases separating them. Together with reference TRBV11-2 and TRBJ2-1, the CDR3 gives the full variable domain: EAGVAQSPRYKIIEKRQSVAFWCNPISGHATLYWYQQILGQGPKLLIQFQNNGVVDDSQLPKDRFSAERLKGVDSTLKIQPAKLEDSAVYLCASSLDRGSTIEQFFGPGTRLTVL.

The chain couples TRBV4-1 to TRBJ2-2, with D perhaps TRBD1 or TRBD2 (5 bases each). Germline V gene sequence: CDR1 MGHRA, CDR2 YSYEKL. The CDR3 consists of 16 residues. V lost 0 bases to trimming and J lost 4 bases, with 12 bases between them. The chain's CDR3 is CASSQEKGTITGELFF. CDR3 nucleotides: TGCGCCAGCAGCCAAGAGAAGGGGACGATCACCGGGGAGCTGTTTTTT.